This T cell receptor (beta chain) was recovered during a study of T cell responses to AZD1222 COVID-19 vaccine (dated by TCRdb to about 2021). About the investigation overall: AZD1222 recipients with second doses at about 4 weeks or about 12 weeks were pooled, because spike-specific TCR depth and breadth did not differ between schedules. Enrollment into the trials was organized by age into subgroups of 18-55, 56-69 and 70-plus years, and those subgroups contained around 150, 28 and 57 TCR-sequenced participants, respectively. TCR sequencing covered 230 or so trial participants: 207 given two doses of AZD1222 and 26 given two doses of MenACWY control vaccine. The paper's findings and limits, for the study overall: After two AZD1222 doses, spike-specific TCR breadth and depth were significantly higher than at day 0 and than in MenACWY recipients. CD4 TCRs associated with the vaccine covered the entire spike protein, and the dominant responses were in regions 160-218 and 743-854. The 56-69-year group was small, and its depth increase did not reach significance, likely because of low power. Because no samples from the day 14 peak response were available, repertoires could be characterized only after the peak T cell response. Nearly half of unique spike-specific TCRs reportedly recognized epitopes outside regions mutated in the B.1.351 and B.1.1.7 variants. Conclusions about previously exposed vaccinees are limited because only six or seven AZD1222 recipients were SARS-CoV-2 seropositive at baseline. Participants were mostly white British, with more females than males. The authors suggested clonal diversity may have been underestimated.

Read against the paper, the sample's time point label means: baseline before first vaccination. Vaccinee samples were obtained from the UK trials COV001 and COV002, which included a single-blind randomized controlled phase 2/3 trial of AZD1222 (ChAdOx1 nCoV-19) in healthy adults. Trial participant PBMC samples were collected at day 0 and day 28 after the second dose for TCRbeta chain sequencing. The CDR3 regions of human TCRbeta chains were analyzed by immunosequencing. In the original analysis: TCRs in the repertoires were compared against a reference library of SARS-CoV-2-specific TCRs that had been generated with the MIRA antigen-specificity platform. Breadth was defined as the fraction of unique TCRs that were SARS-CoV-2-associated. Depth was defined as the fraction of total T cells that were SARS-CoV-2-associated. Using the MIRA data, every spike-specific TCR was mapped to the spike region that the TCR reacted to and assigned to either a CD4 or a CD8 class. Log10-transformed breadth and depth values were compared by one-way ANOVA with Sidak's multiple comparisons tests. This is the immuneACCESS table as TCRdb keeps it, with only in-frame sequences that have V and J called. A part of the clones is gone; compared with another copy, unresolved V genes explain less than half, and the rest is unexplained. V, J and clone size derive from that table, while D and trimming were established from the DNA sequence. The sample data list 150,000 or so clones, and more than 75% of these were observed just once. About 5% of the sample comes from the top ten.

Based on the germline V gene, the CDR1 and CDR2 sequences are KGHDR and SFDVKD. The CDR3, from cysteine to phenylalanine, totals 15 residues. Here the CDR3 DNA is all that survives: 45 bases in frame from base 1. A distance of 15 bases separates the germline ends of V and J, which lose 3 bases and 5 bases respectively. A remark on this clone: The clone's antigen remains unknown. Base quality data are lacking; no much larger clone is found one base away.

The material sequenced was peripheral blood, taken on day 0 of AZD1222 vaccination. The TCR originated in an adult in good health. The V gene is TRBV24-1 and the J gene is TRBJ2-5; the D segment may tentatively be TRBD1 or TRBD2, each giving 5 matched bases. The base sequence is TGTGCCACCAGTGATAGTAAGCGGTGGGGGGAGACCCAGTACTTC. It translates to CATSDSKRWGETQYF.